Listed below are T cell receptor beta chains from one sample, sequenced in a study of blood T cell repertoires in COVID-19. This table comes from immunoSEQ multiplex PCR, and its TCRdb copy is limited to in-frame clones, with some not included. The top ten hold 3.7% of the sample, which has approximately 260,000 clones, about nine tenths seen once. The sequenced sample consisted of peripheral blood. These receptors were taken from a woman aged 40 to 50 with acute or convalescent COVID-19. Each CDR3 is given with its conserved first and last residue. Fields, in order: D gene, V gene, CDR3 length, clone size, J gene, CDR3 protein, CDR3 DNA. The D gene is left open where the match is weak. Clone size is shown for a subset of rows, as once, few, many or a class of expanded clone.

TRBD1,TRBV27,15,once,TRBJ1-5,CASKATGGAVQPQHF,TGTGCCAGCAAAGCTACAGGGGGCGCGGTTCAGCCCCAGCATTTT
NA,TRBV2,12,NA,TRBJ2-1,CASRELAGGQFF,TGTGCCAGCAGGGAACTAGCTGGAGGGCAGTTCTTC
TRBD2,TRBV30,16,NA,TRBJ2-2,CAWSVIAGASTGELFF,TGTGCCTGGAGTGTAATAGCGGGAGCCTCCACCGGGGAGCTGTTTTTT
NA,TRBV24-1,12,few,TRBJ1-2,CATSEPGYGYTF,TGTGCCACCAGTGAACCCGGGTATGGCTACACCTTC
NA,TRBV10-1,15,NA,TRBJ1-1,CASSESGVMNTEAFF,TGCGCCAGCAGTGAGTCCGGGGTTATGAACACTGAAGCTTTCTTT
TRBD2,TRBV5-6,15,NA,TRBJ2-3,CASSLEGLRTDTQYF,TGTGCCAGCAGCTTGGAGGGACTAAGGACAGATACGCAGTATTTT
TRBD2,TRBV9,16,NA,TRBJ2-2,CASSNRAGPNTGELFF,TGTGCCAGCAGCAACCGAGCGGGGCCTAACACCGGGGAGCTGTTTTTT
NA,TRBV4-2,16,NA,TRBJ2-2,CASSAQGLGGTGELFF,TGTGCCAGCAGCGCACAAGGACTAGGGGGGACCGGGGAGCTGTTTTTT
NA,TRBV18,15,NA,TRBJ1-2,CASSPTRGLDYGYTF,TGTGCCAGCTCACCTACAAGGGGATTGGACTATGGCTACACCTTC
NA,TRBV5-1,15,NA,TRBJ1-3,CASSPQTVAGNTIYF,TGCGCCAGCAGCCCACAGACGGTCGCAGGAAACACCATATATTTT
NA,TRBV5-1,18,NA,TRBJ1-2,CASSPGLGGAPPNYGYTF,TGCGCCAGCAGCCCTGGGTTGGGAGGGGCGCCACCGAACTATGGCTACACCTTC
NA,TRBV5-4,14,NA,TRBJ1-1,CASSWKQGNTEAFF,TGTGCCAGCAGCTGGAAACAGGGTAACACTGAAGCTTTCTTT
NA,TRBV11-2,16,NA,TRBJ1-4,CASSLRGRRENEKLFF,TGTGCCAGCAGCTTAAGGGGTCGGAGGGAGAACGAAAAACTGTTTTTT
NA,TRBV5-6,15,once,TRBJ2-3,CASSSSLGLEDTQYF,TGTGCCAGCAGCTCTTCACTTGGGTTGGAGGATACGCAGTATTTT
NA,TRBV19,14,NA,TRBJ1-2,CASSWTEGYYGYTF,TGTGCCAGTAGCTGGACGGAGGGTTATTATGGCTACACCTTC
TRBD2,TRBV4-1,16,NA,TRBJ2-1,CASSQFSGGPINEQFF,TGCGCCAGCAGCCAGTTTAGCGGGGGGCCCATCAATGAGCAGTTCTTC
TRBD1,TRBV27,17,few,TRBJ1-6,CASSLSRTGLIGSPLHF,TGTGCCAGCAGTTTATCCCGGACAGGGTTAATTGGGTCACCCCTCCACTTT
TRBD1,TRBV6-1,16,NA,TRBJ1-2,CASSEGPSGQPYGYTF,TGTGCCAGCAGTGAAGGACCTTCGGGACAGCCTTATGGCTACACCTTC
NA,TRBV29-1,14,NA,TRBJ2-4,CSASSLDSVGIQYF,TGCAGCGCAAGCAGCCTCGACTCAGTTGGCATTCAGTACTTC
NA,TRBV5-1,17,NA,TRBJ2-6,CASSLDRPLSGANVLTF,TGCGCCAGCAGCCTAGACCGGCCTCTCTCTGGGGCCAACGTCCTGACTTTC
TRBD1,TRBV6-1,16,NA,TRBJ1-6,CASSAKTGGYNSPLHF,TGTGCCAGCAGTGCTAAGACAGGGGGCTATAATTCACCCCTCCACTTT
NA,TRBV10-3,17,NA,TRBJ1-4,CAISESTGGSSNEKLFF,TGTGCCATCAGTGAGTCGACGGGGGGGAGCTCTAATGAAAAACTGTTTTTT
NA,TRBV11-3,14,NA,TRBJ2-2,CASSVDRNTGELFF,TGTGCCAGCAGCGTGGACAGGAACACCGGGGAGCTGTTTTTT
NA,TRBV1,15,NA,TRBJ1-1,CTSSHRQVMNTEAFF,TGCACCAGCAGCCATCGACAGGTAATGAACACTGAAGCTTTCTTT
TRBD2,TRBV7-3,14,NA,TRBJ2-2,CASSRGLAGGELFF,TGTGCCAGCAGTAGAGGACTAGCGGGCGGGGAGCTGTTTTTT
TRBD1,TRBV14,13,NA,TRBJ1-3,CASSATGGYTIYF,TGTGCCAGCAGCGCGACAGGGGGGTACACCATATATTTT
NA,TRBV7-2,16,NA,TRBJ1-6,CASSLATQGRNSPLHF,TGTGCCAGCAGCTTAGCGACCCAGGGTAGAAATTCACCCCTCCACTTT
TRBD1,TRBV5-1,15,NA,TRBJ1-4,CASGTGDGRREKLFF,TGCGCCAGCGGCACAGGGGACGGTCGTCGTGAAAAACTGTTTTTT
NA,TRBV6-5,14,NA,TRBJ2-1,CASSLTQVYNEQFF,TGTGCCAGCAGTCTCACCCAGGTGTACAATGAGCAGTTCTTC
NA,TRBV9,15,few,TRBJ1-1,CASSVVGQRNTEAFF,TGTGCCAGCAGCGTAGTTGGACAGCGGAACACTGAAGCTTTCTTT
TRBD1,TRBV2,16,NA,TRBJ1-2,CASSEAGTGLNYGYTF,TGTGCCAGCAGTGAAGCCGGGACAGGACTTAACTATGGCTACACCTTC
NA,TRBV5-1,13,NA,TRBJ1-5,CASPRESNQPQHF,TGCGCCAGCCCCCGCGAGAGCAATCAGCCCCAGCATTTT
NA,TRBV25-1,12,once,TRBJ2-1,CASSEYRNEQFF,TGTGCCAGCAGTGAGTATCGCAATGAGCAGTTCTTC
TRBD2,TRBV4-2,17,NA,TRBJ2-1,CASSQDRSRGGRNEQFF,TGTGCCAGCAGCCAAGATCGTTCGCGGGGGGGCCGGAATGAGCAGTTCTTC
NA,TRBV5-1,15,once,TRBJ2-4,CASSLRGGAKNIQYF,TGCGCCAGCAGCTTACGTGGGGGGGCCAAAAACATTCAGTACTTC
TRBD1,TRBV5-1,15,NA,TRBJ2-3,CASSPDRGVGNTQYF,TGCGCCAGCAGCCCCGACAGGGGAGTTGGCAATACGCAGTATTTT
NA,TRBV11-3,15,NA,TRBJ2-2,CASSARRGETGELFF,TGTGCCAGCAGCGCTCGGAGGGGTGAGACCGGGGAGCTGTTTTTT
TRBD1,TRBV24-1,13,NA,TRBJ1-2,CATSARTGNGYTF,TGTGCCACCAGTGCCCGGACAGGGAATGGCTACACCTTC
NA,TRBV5-4,14,NA,TRBJ2-3,CASSLKGLTDTQYF,TGTGCCAGCAGCTTGAAGGGGTTAACAGATACGCAGTATTTT
TRBD1,TRBV7-9,17,NA,TRBJ1-2,CASSPSGQGGANYGYTF,TGTGCCAGCAGCCCCTCGGGACAGGGGGGGGCGAACTATGGCTACACCTTC
NA,TRBV12-3/TRBV12-4,13,NA,TRBJ1-1,CASTRGLNTEAFF,TGTGCCAGCACCCGAGGCCTGAACACTGAAGCTTTCTTT
NA,TRBV7-9,15,NA,TRBJ2-3,CASSLSGGSTDTQYF,TGTGCCAGCAGCCTCTCAGGGGGGTCCACAGATACGCAGTATTTT
TRBD1,TRBV15,19,NA,TRBJ1-1,CATSRRRDRVSWGITEAFF,TGTGCCACCAGCAGAAGGCGGGACAGGGTTTCGTGGGGGATCACTGAAGCTTTCTTT
NA,TRBV30,12,NA,TRBJ2-2,CAWSDYSGELFF,TGTGCCTGGAGTGATTACTCCGGGGAGCTGTTTTTT
TRBD1,TRBV5-1,16,NA,TRBJ2-3,CASSLAATGMSDTQYF,TGCGCCAGCAGCTTGGCCGCGACAGGGATGAGTGATACGCAGTATTTT
NA,TRBV9,15,NA,TRBJ2-1,CASSLAQGSYNEQFF,TGTGCCAGCAGCCTTGCCCAGGGCTCGTACAATGAGCAGTTCTTC
NA,TRBV6-4,12,NA,TRBJ1-3,CASRGEGNTIYF,TGTGCCAGCAGAGGAGAGGGAAACACCATATATTTT
TRBD1,TRBV5-4,16,NA,TRBJ2-1,CASSSRQGASYNEQFF,TGTGCCAGCAGCTCGAGACAGGGGGCCTCCTACAATGAGCAGTTCTTC
TRBD1,TRBV30,15,NA,TRBJ1-4,CAWGAGTGGSEKLFF,TGTGCCTGGGGCGCCGGGACAGGGGGGAGTGAAAAACTGTTTTTT
TRBD1,TRBV3-1/TRBV3-2,18,NA,TRBJ1-4,CASSQDRGRRGSNEKLFF,TGTGCCAGCAGCCAAGACAGGGGGCGCAGGGGATCAAATGAAAAACTGTTTTTT
NA,TRBV7-2,13,NA,TRBJ1-2,CASSLGQNYGYTF,TGTGCCAGCAGCTTAGGACAGAACTATGGCTACACCTTC
NA,TRBV3-1/TRBV3-2,15,NA,TRBJ1-1,CASSLRGRENTEAFF,TGTGCCAGCAGCCTCCGAGGGAGGGAGAACACTGAAGCTTTCTTT
NA,TRBV6-5,14,NA,TRBJ1-4,CASSRTITNEKLFF,TGTGCCAGCAGCCGTACAATAACTAATGAAAAACTGTTTTTT
NA,TRBV6-5,14,NA,TRBJ2-2,CASSYFGNTGELFF,TGTGCCAGCAGTTACTTCGGGAACACCGGGGAGCTGTTTTTT
TRBD2,TRBV9,15,NA,TRBJ2-1,CASTPGGGWGNEQFF,TGTGCCAGCACCCCCGGGGGGGGCTGGGGCAATGAGCAGTTCTTC
TRBD1,TRBV24-1,15,NA,TRBJ1-1,CAVRDRDRVNTEAFF,TGTGCCGTCCGGGACCGGGACAGGGTGAACACTGAAGCTTTCTTT